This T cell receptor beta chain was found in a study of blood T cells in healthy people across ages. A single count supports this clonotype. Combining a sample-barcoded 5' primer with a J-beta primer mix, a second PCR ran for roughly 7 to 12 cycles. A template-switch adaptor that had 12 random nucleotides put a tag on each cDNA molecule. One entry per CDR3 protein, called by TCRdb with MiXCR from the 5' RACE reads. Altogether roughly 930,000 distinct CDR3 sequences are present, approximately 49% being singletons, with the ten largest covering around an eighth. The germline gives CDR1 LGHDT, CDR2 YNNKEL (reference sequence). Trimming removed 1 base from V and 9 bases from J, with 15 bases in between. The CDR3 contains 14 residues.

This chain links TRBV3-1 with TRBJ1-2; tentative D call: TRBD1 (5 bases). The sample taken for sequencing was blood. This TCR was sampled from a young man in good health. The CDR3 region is CASSQGEGPRRYTF. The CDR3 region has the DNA TGTGCCAGCAGCCAAGGAGAGGGGCCGCGGCGCTACACCTTC.